This T cell receptor beta chain is from a study of breast tumors, draining lymph nodes, adjacent tissues. Study observations and caveats: Luminal-like breast cancer showed significantly higher tumor–nontumor repertoire similarity than basal-like. Tumor T cell lymph node origin was a supported hypothesis, not proven. Tumors had less TCR diversity than lymph nodes, more than nontumor tissue.

The lymph nodes were axillary draining lymph nodes from breast cancer patients. Germline V CDR1 and CDR2: SGHDT, YYEEEE. V trimming: 3 bases; J trimming: 6 bases; junction bases outside the gene matches: 16. This CDR3 has 17 amino acids. TCRdb processed the multiplex PCR reads anew with MiXCR; each CDR3 protein has one entry. This table holds 85,000 to 130,000 distinct CDR3 sequences, roughly 33% found once. This clonotype was recorded at least ten times. Its specificity is unknown. Sequencing used axillary lymph node tissue. This TCR was sampled from a female donor with breast cancer. Some clones in this sample may be carry-over from other donors' samples. The chain carries TRBV5-6 and TRBJ2-7; 9 bases agree with TRBD1. CDR3 DNA sequence: TGTGCCAGCAGCTGGACAACGGGACAGGGACGGGGAGGCGAGCAGTACTTC. It encodes CASSWTTGQGRGGEQYF.